The present T cell receptor (beta chain) was sequenced within a study of cytomegalovirus exposure and HLA in healthy donors. The study ran its PCR with 60 Vbeta and 13 Jbeta primers. The assay was immunoSEQ multiplex PCR, and TCRdb's table has in-frame clones only and misses some. The sample lists 200,000 or so clones; 83% were seen once. Whole-study results and caveats: According to the study, approximately 150 TCR beta chains were cytomegalovirus-associated.

Concerning this clone: Its antigen is not identified.

The germline CDR1 and CDR2 sequences are SQVTM and ANQGSEA. Trimming removed 5 bases from V and 0 bases from J; junction bases left unmatched: 12. The CDR3 sequence is 17 residues long. The chain has TRBV29-1 and TRBJ2-2; 7 bases are a match to TRBD1. What was sequenced was PBMCs. The TCR originated in a girl between 10 and 17 years old in good health and CMV-seronegative. The chain's CDR3 is CSVNLLQGTANTGELFF. As DNA, the CDR3 is TGCAGCGTTAATCTCTTACAGGGGACGGCGAACACCGGGGAGCTGTTTTTT.